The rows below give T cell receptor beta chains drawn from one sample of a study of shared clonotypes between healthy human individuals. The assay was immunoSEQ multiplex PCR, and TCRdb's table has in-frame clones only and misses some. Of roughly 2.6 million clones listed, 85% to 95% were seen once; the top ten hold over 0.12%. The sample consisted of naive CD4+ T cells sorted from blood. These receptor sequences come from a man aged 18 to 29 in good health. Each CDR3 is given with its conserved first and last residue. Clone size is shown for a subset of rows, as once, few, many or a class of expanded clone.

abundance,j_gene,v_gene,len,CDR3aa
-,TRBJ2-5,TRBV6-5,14,CASSRDRTQETQYF
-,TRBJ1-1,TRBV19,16,CASSIESHKGGAEAFF
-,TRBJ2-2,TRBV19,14,CASSIDGLAGELFF
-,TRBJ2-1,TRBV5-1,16,CASSVDGLLERNEQFF
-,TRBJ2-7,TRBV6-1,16,CASSEIGTGALYEQYF
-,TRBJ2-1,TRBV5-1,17,CASSQRTGTGGMDEQFF
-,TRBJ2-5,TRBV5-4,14,CASSLQDREETQYF
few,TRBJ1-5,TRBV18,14,CASSPGQAGQPQHF
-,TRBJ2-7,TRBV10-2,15,CASSRTTGVVHEQYF
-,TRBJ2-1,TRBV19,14,CASSIQASYNEQFF
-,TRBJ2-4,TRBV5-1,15,CASSSRASQGDIQYF
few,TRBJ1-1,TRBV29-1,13,CSVENRMNTEAFF
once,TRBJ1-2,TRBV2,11,CASSLTALNTF
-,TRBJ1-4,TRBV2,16,CASSSFDSATNEKLFF
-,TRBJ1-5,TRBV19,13,CASSTRGNQPQHF
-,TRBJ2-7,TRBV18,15,CASSPPSGSPYEQYF
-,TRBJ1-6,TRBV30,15,CAWRAAGSHNSPLHF
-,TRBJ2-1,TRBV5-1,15,CASSVGWEGQDEQFF
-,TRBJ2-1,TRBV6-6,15,CASSYGGQTYNEQFF
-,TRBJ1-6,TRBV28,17,CASSLVPGQGLKSPLHF
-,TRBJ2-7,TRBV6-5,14,CASSPRLGPYEQYF
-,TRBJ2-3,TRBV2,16,CASRPGLAGGADTQYF
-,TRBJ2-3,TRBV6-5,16,CASSYSRGDNTDTQYF
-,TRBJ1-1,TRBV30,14,CAWSVASLNTEAFF
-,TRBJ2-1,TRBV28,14,CASTSGATYNEQFF
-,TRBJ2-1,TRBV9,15,CASSPEGPTYNEQFF
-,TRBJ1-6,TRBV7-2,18,CASSLSGGGGSYNSPLHF
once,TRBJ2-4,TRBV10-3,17,CAISPTGTVGAKNIQYF
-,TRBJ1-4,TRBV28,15,CASRSQGSTNEKLFF
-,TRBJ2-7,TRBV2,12,CASSRGGYEQYF
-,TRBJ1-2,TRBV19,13,CASRPAPDPRYTF
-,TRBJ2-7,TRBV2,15,CASLPLAGGEYEQYF
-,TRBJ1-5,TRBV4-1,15,CASSQTTGSNQPQHF
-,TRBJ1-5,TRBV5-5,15,CASSSQISSNQPQHF
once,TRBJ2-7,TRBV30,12,CAYGTGAYEQYF
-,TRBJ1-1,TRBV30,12,CAWREGRAEAFF
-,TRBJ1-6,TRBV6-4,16,CASSGTKSSYNSPLHF
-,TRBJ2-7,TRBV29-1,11,CSALGGYEQYF
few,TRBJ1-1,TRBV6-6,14,CASSNRLRDTEAFF
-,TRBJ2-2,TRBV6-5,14,CASFQDSSTGELFF
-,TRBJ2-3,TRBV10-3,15,CAISPGLASTDTQYF